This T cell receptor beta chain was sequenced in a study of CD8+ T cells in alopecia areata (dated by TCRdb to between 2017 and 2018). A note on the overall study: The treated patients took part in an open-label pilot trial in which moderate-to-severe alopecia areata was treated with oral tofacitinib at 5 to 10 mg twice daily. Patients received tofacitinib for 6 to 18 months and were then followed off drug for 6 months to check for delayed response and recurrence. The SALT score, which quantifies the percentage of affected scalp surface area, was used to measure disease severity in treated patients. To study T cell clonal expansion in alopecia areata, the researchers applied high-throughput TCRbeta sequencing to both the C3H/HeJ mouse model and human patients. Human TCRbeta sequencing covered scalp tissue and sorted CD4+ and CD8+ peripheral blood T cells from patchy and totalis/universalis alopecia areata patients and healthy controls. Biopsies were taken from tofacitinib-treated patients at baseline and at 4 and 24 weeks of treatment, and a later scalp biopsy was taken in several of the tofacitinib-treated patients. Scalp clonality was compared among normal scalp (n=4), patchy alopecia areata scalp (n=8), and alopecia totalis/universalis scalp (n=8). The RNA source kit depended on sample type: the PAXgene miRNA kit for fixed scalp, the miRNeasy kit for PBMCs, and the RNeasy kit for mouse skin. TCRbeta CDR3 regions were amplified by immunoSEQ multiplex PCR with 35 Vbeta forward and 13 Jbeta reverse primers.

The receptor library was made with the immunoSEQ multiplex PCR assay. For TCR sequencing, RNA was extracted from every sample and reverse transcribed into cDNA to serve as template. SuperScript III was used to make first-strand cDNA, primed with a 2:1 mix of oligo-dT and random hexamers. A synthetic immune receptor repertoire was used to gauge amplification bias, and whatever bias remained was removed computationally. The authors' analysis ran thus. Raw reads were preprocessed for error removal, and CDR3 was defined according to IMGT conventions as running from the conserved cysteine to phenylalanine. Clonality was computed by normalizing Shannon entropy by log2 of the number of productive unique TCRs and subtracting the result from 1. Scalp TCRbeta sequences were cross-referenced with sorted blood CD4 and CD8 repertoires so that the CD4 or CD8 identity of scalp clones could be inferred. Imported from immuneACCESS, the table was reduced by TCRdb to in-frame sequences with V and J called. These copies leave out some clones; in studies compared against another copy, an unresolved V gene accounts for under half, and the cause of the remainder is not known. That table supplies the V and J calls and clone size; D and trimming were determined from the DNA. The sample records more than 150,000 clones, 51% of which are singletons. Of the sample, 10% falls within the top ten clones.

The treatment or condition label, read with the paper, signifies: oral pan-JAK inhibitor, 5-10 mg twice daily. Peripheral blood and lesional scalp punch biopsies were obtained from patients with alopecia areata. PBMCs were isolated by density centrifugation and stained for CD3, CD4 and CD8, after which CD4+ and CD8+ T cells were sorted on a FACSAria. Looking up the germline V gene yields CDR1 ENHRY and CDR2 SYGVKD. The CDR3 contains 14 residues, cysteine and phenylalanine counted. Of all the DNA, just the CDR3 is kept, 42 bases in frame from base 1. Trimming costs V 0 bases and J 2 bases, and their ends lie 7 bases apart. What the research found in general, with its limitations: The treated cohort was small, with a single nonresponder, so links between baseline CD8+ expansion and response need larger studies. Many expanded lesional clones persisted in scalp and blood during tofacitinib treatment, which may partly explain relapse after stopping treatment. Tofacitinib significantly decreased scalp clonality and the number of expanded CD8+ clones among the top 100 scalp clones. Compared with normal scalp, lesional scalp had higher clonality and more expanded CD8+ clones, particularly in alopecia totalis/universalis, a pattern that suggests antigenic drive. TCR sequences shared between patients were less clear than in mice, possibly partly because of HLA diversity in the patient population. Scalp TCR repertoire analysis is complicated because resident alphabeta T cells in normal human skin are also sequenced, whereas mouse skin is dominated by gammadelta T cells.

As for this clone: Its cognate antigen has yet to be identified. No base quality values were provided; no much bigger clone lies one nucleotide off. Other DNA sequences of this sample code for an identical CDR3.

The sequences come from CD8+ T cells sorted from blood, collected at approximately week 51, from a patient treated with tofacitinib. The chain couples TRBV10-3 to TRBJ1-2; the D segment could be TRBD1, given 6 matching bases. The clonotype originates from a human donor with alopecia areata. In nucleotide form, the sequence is TGTGCCATCAGTGAGTCACAGGGAAACTATGGCTACACCTTC. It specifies CAISESQGNYGYTF.